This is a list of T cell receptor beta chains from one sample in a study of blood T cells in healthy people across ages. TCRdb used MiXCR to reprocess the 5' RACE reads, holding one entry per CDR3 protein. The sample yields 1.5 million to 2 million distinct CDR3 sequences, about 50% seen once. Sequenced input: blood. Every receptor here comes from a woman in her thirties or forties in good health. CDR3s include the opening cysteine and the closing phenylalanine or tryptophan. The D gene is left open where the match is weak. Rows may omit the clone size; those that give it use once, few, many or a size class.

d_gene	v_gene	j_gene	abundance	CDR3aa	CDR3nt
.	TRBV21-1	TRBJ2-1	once	CASSRARQPLDEQFF	TGTGCCAGCAGCAGAGCCCGACAGCCTCTGGATGAGCAGTTCTTC
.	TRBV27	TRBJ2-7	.	CASGRDPEQYF	TGTGCCAGCGGGCGGGACCCCGAGCAGTACTTC
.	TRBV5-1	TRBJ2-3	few	CASSTPSGGLSYTQYF	TGCGCCAGCAGCACTCCGAGCGGAGGACTCTCTTATACGCAGTATTTT
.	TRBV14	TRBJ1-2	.	CAGSQGSYGYTF	TGTGCCGGCAGCCAAGGCAGCTATGGCTACACCTTC
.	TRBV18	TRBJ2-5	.	CASSLRLRETQYF	TGTGCCAGCTCACTTAGACTGAGGGAGACCCAGTACTTC
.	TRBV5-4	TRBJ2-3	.	CASSLAPSPSTDTQYF	TGTGCCAGCAGCTTGGCCCCCAGCCCTAGCACAGATACGCAGTATTTT
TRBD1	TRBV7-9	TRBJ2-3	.	CASRTGGHTDTQYF	TGTGCCAGCAGGACAGGGGGACACACAGATACGCAGTATTTT
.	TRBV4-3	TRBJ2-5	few	CASSQDWTQETQYF	TGCGCCAGCAGCCAAGATTGGACACAAGAGACCCAGTACTTC
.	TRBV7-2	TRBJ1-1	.	CASSLGGAGMVSTEAFF	TGTGCCAGCAGCTTAGGGGGGGCAGGGATGGTCTCCACTGAAGCTTTCTTT
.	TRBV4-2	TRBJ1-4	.	CASSVGLSNEKLFF	TGTGCCAGCAGCGTGGGACTGAGTAATGAAAAACTGTTTTTT
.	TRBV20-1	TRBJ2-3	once	CSARRGEYADTQYF	TGCAGTGCCCGGCGTGGGGAATACGCAGATACGCAGTATTTT
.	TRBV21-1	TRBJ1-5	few	CASSQAPGLGNQPQHF	TGTGCCAGCAGTCAAGCCCCGGGGCTTGGCAATCAGCCCCAGCATTTT
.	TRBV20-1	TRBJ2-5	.	CSPYDRNRETQYF	TGCAGTCCCTACGACAGGAATAGGGAGACCCAGTACTTC
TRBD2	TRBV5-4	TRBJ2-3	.	CASSSGLAGATSTQYF	TGTGCCAGCAGCTCGGGACTAGCGGGGGCCACAAGTACGCAGTATTTT
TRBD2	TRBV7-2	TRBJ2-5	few	CASSLSPLAGGKETQYF	TGTGCCAGCAGCTTATCCCCACTAGCGGGGGGGAAAGAGACCCAGTACTTC
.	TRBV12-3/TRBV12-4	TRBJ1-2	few	CASRDDGGNYGYTF	TGTGCCAGCAGGGATGACGGCGGTAACTATGGCTACACCTTC
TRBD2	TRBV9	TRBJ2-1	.	CASSVVGRGGNEQFF	TGTGCCAGCAGCGTAGTTGGGCGGGGGGGCAATGAGCAGTTCTTC
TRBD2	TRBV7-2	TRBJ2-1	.	CASSVQLAGVYNEQFF	TGCGCCAGCAGCGTGCAACTAGCGGGTGTCTACAATGAGCAGTTCTTC
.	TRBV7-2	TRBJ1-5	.	CASSSWDGDNQPQHF	TGTGCCAGCAGCTCCTGGGACGGCGACAATCAGCCCCAGCATTTT
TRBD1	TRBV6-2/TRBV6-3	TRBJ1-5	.	CASSYRPGQGFNQPQHF	TGTGCCAGCAGTTACCGCCCAGGACAGGGCTTCAATCAGCCCCAGCATTTT
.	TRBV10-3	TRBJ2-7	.	CAISEQGWTYERYF	TGTGCCATCAGTGAACAGGGTTGGACCTACGAGCGGTACTTC
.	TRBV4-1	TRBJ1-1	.	CASSQDGKGGNTEAFF	TGCGCCAGCAGCCAAGATGGGAAGGGGGGGAACACTGAAGCTTTCTTT
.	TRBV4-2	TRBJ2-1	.	CASSQDPTAYNEQFF	TGTGCCAGCAGCCAAGACCCGACAGCGTACAATGAGCAGTTCTTC
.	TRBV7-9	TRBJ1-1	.	CASSSTGNWGAFF	TGTGCCAGCAGCTCCACGGGGAATTGGGGAGCTTTCTTT
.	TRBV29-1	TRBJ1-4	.	CSGGYNEKLFF	TGCAGCGGGGGTTATAATGAAAAACTGTTTTTT
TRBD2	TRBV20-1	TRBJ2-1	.	CSARVGRLAGGLGEQFF	TGCAGTGCTAGAGTAGGGCGTCTAGCGGGGGGGCTCGGTGAGCAGTTCTTC
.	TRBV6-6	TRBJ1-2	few	CASKDGAYGYTF	TGTGCCAGCAAGGACGGAGCCTATGGCTACACCTTC
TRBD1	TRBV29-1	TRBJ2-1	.	CSAIKPTGLSNGQFF	TGCAGCGCCATAAAACCGACAGGGTTGAGTAATGGGCAGTTCTTC
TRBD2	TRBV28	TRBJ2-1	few	CASKSVAGETNEQFF	TGTGCCAGCAAGAGCGTCGCGGGGGAGACTAATGAGCAGTTCTTC
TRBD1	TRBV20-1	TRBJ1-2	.	CSAGQGGYGYTF	TGCAGCGCTGGACAGGGGGGCTATGGCTACACCTTC
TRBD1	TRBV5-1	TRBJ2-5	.	CAGSWMGTDQETQYF	TGCGCCGGCAGCTGGATGGGGACAGACCAAGAGACCCAGTACTTC
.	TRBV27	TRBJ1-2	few	CASSLSSSPRVYYGYTF	TGTGCCAGCAGTTTATCGAGCTCTCCCAGGGTGTACTATGGCTACACCTTC
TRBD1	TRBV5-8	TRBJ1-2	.	CASSFTGTGDRGYTF	TGTGCCAGCAGCTTTACCGGGACAGGGGATAGAGGCTACACCTTC
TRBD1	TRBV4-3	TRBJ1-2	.	CASSQARTGVYGYTF	TGCGCCAGCAGCCAAGCCAGGACAGGGGTTTATGGCTACACCTTC